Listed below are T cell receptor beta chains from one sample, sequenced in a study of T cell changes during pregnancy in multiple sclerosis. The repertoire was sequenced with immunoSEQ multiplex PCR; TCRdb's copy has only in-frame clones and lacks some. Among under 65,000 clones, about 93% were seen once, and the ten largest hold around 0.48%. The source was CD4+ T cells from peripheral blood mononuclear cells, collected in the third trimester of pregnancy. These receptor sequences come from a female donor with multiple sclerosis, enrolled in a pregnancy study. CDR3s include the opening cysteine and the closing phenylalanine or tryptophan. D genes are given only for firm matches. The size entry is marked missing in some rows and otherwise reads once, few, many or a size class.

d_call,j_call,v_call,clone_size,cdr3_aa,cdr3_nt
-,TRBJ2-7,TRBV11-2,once,CASSLGVWGQGLSYEQYF,TGTGCCAGCAGCTTAGGTGTGTGGGGTCAGGGCCTCTCCTACGAGCAGTACTTC
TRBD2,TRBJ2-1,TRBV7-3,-,CASSPGPGGDFYNEQFF,TGTGCCAGCAGCCCTGGCCCGGGAGGCGACTTCTACAATGAGCAGTTCTTC
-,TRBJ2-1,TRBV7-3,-,CASSPTPSGIGFF,TGTGCCAGCAGCCCAACCCCCTCAGGCATCGGGTTCTTC
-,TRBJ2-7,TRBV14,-,CASSQGGGGREQYF,TGTGCCAGCAGCCAAGGTGGGGGGGGGCGCGAGCAGTACTTC
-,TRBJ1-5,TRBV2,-,CASSEARANQPQHF,TGTGCCAGCAGTGAAGCGCGGGCTAATCAGCCCCAGCATTTT
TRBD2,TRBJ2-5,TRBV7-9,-,CASSSQLASGETQYF,TGTGCCAGCAGCTCCCAACTAGCGTCGGGGGAGACCCAGTACTTC
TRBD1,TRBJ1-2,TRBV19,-,CASSKTGEAPYGYTF,TGTGCCAGTAGTAAAACAGGGGAAGCCCCCTATGGCTACACCTTC
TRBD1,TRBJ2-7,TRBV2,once,CASVGTGRSYEQYF,TGTGCCAGCGTGGGGACAGGTAGATCCTACGAGCAGTACTTC
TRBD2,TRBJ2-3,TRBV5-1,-,CASSSGLAGGLNTQYF,TGCGCCAGCAGCTCCGGACTAGCGGGGGGCCTAAATACGCAGTATTTT
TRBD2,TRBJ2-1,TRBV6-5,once,CASRQTSGVYNEQFF,TGTGCCAGCAGACAGACTAGCGGGGTATACAATGAGCAGTTCTTC
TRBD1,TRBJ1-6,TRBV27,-,CASTDRASPLHF,TGTGCCAGCACTGACAGGGCTTCACCCCTCCACTTT
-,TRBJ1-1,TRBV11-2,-,CASSSPQGRTEAFF,TGTGCCAGCAGCTCGCCTCAGGGTAGGACTGAAGCTTTCTTT
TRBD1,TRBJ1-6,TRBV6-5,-,CASSSGQVTPLHF,TGTGCCAGCAGTTCAGGACAGGTCACACCCCTCCACTTT
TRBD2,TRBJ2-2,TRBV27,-,CASSPRLAGVSLIGELFF,TGTGCCAGCAGTCCCAGACTAGCGGGGGTGTCGTTAATCGGGGAGCTGTTTTTT
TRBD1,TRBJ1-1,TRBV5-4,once,CASSFAGLTGRVEAFF,TGTGCCAGCAGCTTTGCGGGCTTGACAGGGCGCGTTGAAGCTTTCTTT
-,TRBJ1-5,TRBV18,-,CASSPGTEGNQPQHF,TGTGCCAGCTCCCCGGGAACCGAGGGCAATCAGCCCCAGCATTTT
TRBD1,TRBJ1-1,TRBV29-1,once,CSVRSDRMNTEAFF,TGCAGCGTCAGATCGGACAGGATGAACACTGAAGCTTTCTTT
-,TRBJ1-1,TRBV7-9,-,CASSWDTENTEAFF,TGTGCCAGCAGCTGGGACACGGAGAACACTGAAGCTTTCTTT
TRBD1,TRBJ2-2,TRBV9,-,CASSVTTGANTGELFF,TGTGCCAGCAGCGTAACGACAGGGGCGAACACCGGGGAGCTGTTTTTT
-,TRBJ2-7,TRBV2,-,CASSGAVSTYEQYF,TGTGCCAGCAGTGGGGCAGTTTCTACCTACGAGCAGTACTTC
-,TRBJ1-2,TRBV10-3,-,CATTGLGGYTF,TGTGCCACCACAGGGCTCGGTGGCTACACCTTC
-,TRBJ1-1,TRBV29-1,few,CSVYNTEAFF,TGCAGCGTCTATAACACTGAAGCTTTCTTT
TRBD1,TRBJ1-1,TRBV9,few,CASSRRDRDTEAFF,TGTGCCAGCAGCAGAAGGGACAGGGACACTGAAGCTTTCTTT